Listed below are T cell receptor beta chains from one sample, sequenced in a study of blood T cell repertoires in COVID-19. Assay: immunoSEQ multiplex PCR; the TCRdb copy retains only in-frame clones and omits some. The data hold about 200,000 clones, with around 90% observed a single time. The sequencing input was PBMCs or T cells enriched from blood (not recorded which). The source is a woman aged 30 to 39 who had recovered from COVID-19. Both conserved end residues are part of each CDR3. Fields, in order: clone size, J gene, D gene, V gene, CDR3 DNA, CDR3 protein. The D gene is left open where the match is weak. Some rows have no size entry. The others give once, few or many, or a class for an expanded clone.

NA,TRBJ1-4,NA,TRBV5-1,TGCGCCAGCAGCCCCGGGGGAGGAGAAAAACTGTTTTTT,CASSPGGGEKLFF
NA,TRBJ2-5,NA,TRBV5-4,TGTGCCAGCAGCTCAGGTCAGAAGGGGCCGGAGACCCAGTACTTC,CASSSGQKGPETQYF
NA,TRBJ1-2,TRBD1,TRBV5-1,TGCGCCAGCAGCTTGGCCGCCTTATCAGGGGGAGCTAACTATGGCTACACCTTC,CASSLAALSGGANYGYTF
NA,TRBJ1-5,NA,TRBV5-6,TGTGCCAGCAGCTTGGGGAGGGGCCTCAGCAATCAGCCCCAGCATTTT,CASSLGRGLSNQPQHF
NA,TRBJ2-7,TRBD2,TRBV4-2,TGTGCCAGCAGCCCGGGGCTAGCGGGACCTCCCGAGCAGTACTTC,CASSPGLAGPPEQYF
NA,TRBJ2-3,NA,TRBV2,TGTGCCAGCAGCTCTAGCCGTCTCGAAGATACGCAGTATTTT,CASSSSRLEDTQYF
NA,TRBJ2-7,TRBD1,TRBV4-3,TGCGCCAGCAGTCCCGGTGTAGGGACAGGGGTACTGAACTCCTACGAGCAGTACTTC,CASSPGVGTGVLNSYEQYF
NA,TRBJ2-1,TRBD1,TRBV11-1,TGTGCCAGCAGCCCCCTAGACAGGGGTAGCTACAATGAGCAGTTCTTC,CASSPLDRGSYNEQFF
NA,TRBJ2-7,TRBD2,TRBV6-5,TGTGCCAGCAGTAAGCGTCCGGGAGGGGGGTACGAGCAGTACTTC,CASSKRPGGGYEQYF
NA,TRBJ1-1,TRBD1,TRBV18,TGTGCCAGCTCACCACAAGAGGGGACAGGCAAGAACACTGAAGCTTTCTTT,CASSPQEGTGKNTEAFF
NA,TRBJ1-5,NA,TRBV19,TGTGCCAGTAGTATCTCAGGAACAGGAAATCAGCCCCAGCATTTT,CASSISGTGNQPQHF
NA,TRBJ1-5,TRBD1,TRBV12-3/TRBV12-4,TGTGCCAGCAGTTGGGACAGGGATCAGCCCCAGCATTTT,CASSWDRDQPQHF
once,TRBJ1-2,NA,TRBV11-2,TGTGCCAGCAGCTTAGCCCCCGACACAGGGTATGGCTACACCTTC,CASSLAPDTGYGYTF
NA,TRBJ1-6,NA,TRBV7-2,TGTGCCAGCAACAGGGACGGACAGATTAATTCACCCCTCCACTTT,CASNRDGQINSPLHF
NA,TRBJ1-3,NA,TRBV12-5,TGTGCTAGTGGGTCCTCCGGGTCGGGAAACACCATATATTTT,CASGSSGSGNTIYF
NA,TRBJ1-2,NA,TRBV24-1,TGTGCCACCAGTGACCCTACAGGATTCTATGGCTACACCTTC,CATSDPTGFYGYTF
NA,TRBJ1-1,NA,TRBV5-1,TGCGCCAGCAGCTCCAGGGTCGGCTTGGAAGCTTTCTTT,CASSSRVGLEAFF
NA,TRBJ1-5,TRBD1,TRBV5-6,TGTGCCAGCAGCCCGGGGACAGGGGACAATCAGCCCCAGCATTTT,CASSPGTGDNQPQHF
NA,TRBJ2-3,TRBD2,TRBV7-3,TGTGCCAGCAGCTTAAGGGCGGGAGCCGAAGATACGCAGTATTTT,CASSLRAGAEDTQYF
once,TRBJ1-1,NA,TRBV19,TGTGCCAGTAGTACGGGGTTACGGTGGACTGAAGCTTTCTTT,CASSTGLRWTEAFF
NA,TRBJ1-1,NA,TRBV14,TGTGCCAGCAGCCAAATGAGTTTTGAAGCTTTCTTT,CASSQMSFEAFF
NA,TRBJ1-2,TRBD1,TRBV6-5,TGTGCCAGCAGCTACCCCCGGGGACAGGGCATTGGCTACACCTTC,CASSYPRGQGIGYTF
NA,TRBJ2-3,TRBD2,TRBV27,TGTGCCAGCAGCTTCTACCCTCAACGGCTAGCGGGGAACCGAAGAGATACGCAGTATTTT,CASSFYPQRLAGNRRDTQYF
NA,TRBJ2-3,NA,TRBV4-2,TGTGCCAGTCACGAGGGGGGGGCGACAGATACGCAGTATTTT,CASHEGGATDTQYF
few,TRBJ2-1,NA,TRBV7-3,TGTGCCAGCAGCGTGCAGGAATACAATGAGCAGTTCTTC,CASSVQEYNEQFF